This T cell receptor (beta chain) is drawn from a study of response to subunit inactivated influenza vaccine. TCRdb called the RT-PCR reads again in MiXCR, with one record for every CDR3 protein. The sample holds around 200,000 distinct CDR3 sequences, around 9% seen once. On this clonotype itself: Its antigen is unidentified.

Overall study results and limits: Each seasonal flu vaccination may recruit only limited new T cells, authors suggested.

Germline trimming cut 0 bases from V and 0 bases from J; bases unmatched to any gene: 5. The length of the CDR3 is 17 residues. The germline V gene has CDR1 SGHRS and CDR2 YFSETQ. The sample in question was non-naive T cells sorted from PBMCs, obtained on the day of vaccination. This receptor was obtained from a man in his fifties who received an inactivated influenza vaccine. J is TRBJ2-1 and V is TRBV5-1, with TRBD1 matching 8 bases. The CDR3 DNA reads TGCGCCAGCAGCTTGGGGGGGACAGGTTCCTCCTACAATGAGCAGTTCTTC. The encoded protein is CASSLGGTGSSYNEQFF. Looking up the rest from reference TRBV5-1 and TRBJ2-1 gives the full variable domain: KAGVTQTPRYLIKTRGQQVTLSCSPISGHRSVSWYQQTPGQGLQFLFEYFSETQRNKGNFPGRFSGRQFSNSRSEMNVSTLELGDSALYLCASSLGGTGSSYNEQFFGPGTRLTVL.